The next 22 T cell receptor beta chains were all read from a single sample in a study of CD8 T cell repertoires and HIV-1 epitope variants. TCRdb's table, derived via immunoSEQ multiplex PCR, lists solely in-frame clones and lacks some. The table lists 90,000 or so clones, roughly 81% of them singletons. The sample was uncultured baseline CD8+ T cells from peripheral blood mononuclear cells (PBMCs). Every receptor here comes from a male donor with HIV.

This sequence joins TRBV19 and TRBJ2-3; 11 nucleotides agree with TRBD2. With V trimmed by 3 bases and J by 4 bases, 6 bases remained unmatched. The germline gives CDR1 LNHDA, CDR2 SQIVND (reference sequence). The CDR3 runs to 16 residues. This CDR3 is CASSIYTSGSSDTQYF. The CDR3 bases are TGTGCCAGTAGTATCTATACTAGCGGGAGCTCAGATACGCAGTATTTT.

This chain uses TRBV5-1 with TRBJ1-6; weak D call: TRBD1 (5 bases). Germline loops: CDR1 SGHRS, CDR2 YFSETQ. Trimming left V 4 bases short and J 10 bases short, with 15 bases between. There are 14 residues in the CDR3. The CDR3 region is CASSDSSDSSPLHF. CDR3 coding DNA: TGCGCCAGCAGCGACTCGAGCGACAGCTCACCCCTCCACTTT.

This chain joins TRBV7-7 and TRBJ2-3; the D gene is possibly TRBD2 (6 bases). This CDR3 has 14 amino acids. V lost 3 bases and J 2 bases, leaving 9 bases between the germline ends. Germline V gene lookup returns CDR1 SSHAT and CDR2 FNYEAQ (reference sequence). This CDR3 reads CASSLGRNTDTQYF. The CDR3 DNA is TGTGCCAGCAGCTTGGGGAGGAACACAGATACGCAGTATTTT. The whole variable domain, filled in from reference TRBV7-7 and TRBJ2-3, reads GAGVSQSPRYKVTKRGQDVTLRCDPISSHATLYWYQQALGQGPEFLTYFNYEAQPDKSGLPSDRFSAERPEGSISTLTIQRTEQRDSAMYRCASSLGRNTDTQYFGPGTRLTVL.

V usage is TRBV27 and J usage is TRBJ2-5; D gene unclear. V was clipped by 6 bases and J by 0 bases, with 5 bases between them. CDR1 is MNHEY, CDR2 SMNVEV, per germline (reference sequence). The CDR3 extends over 12 amino acids. CDR3 bases: TGTGCCAGCAGAACTAACCAAGAGACCCAGTACTTC. Translation: CASRTNQETQYF.

This clone was found once. This CDR3 is CASSPFQGGDGNTIYF. In nucleotides, the CDR3 is TGTGCCAGCTCACCGTTCCAGGGAGGCGACGGAAACACCATATATTTT. The chain joins TRBV18 to TRBJ1-3, with D possibly matching TRBD1 (5 bases). Looked up from germline, CDR1 is KGHSH and CDR2 is LQKENI. Trimming removed 3 bases from V and 4 bases from J, with 16 bases in between. The CDR3 covers 16 residues. The whole variable domain, filled in from reference TRBV18 and TRBJ1-3, reads NAGVMQNPRHLVRRRGQEARLRCSPMKGHSHVYWYRQLPEEGLKFMVYLQKENIIDESGMPKERFSAEFPKEGPSILRIQQVVRGDSAAYFCASSPFQGGDGNTIYFGEGSWLTVV.

This rearrangement joins TRBV5-6 to TRBJ2-7, with D tentatively TRBD1 (6 bases). Trimming removed 4 bases from V and 6 bases from J, with 20 bases in between. The CDR3 is made up of 15 amino acids. Germline V gene sequence: CDR1 SGHDT, CDR2 YYEEEE. Here the CDR3 reads CASSPGTGTFVEQYF. The CDR3 nucleotides read TGTGCCAGCAGCCCTGGCACCGGGACATTCGTCGAGCAGTACTTC. The variable domain in full, completed from reference TRBV5-6 and TRBJ2-7, reads DAGVTQSPTHLIKTRGQQVTLRCSPKSGHDTVSWYQQALGQGPQFIFQYYEEEERQRGNFPDRFSGHQFPNYSSELNVNALLLGDSALYLCASSPGTGTFVEQYFGPGTRLTVT.

The chain has TRBV7-9 and TRBJ2-7; TRBD2 might be the D (6 bases). Germline V CDR1 and CDR2: SEHNR, FQNEAQ (reference sequence). This CDR3 is built from 16 residues. The V and J ends lost 2 bases and 4 bases respectively, with 18 bases between them. CDR3 DNA: TGTGCCAGCAGCTTACCACCCCAGGACTACCTGTACGAGCAGTACTTC. Encoded protein: CASSLPPQDYLYEQYF. Full variable domain (missing parts from reference TRBV7-9 and TRBJ2-7): DTGVSQNPRHKITKRGQNVTFRCDPISEHNRLYWYRQTLGQGPEFLTYFQNEAQLEKSRLLSDRFSAERPKGSFSTLEIQRTEQGDSAMYLCASSLPPQDYLYEQYFGPGTRLTVT.

This clone showed up just once. This chain connects TRBV16 to TRBJ1-3; D may be TRBD1 (6 bases). There are 16 residues in the CDR3. The V end was cut by 4 bases, the J end by 4 bases, with 17 bases between. Germline V CDR1 and CDR2: KGHSY, FQNENV. This CDR3 is CASSRWIQGQGNTIYF. The CDR3 DNA is TGTGCCAGCAGCCGATGGATTCAGGGGCAAGGAAACACCATATATTTT.

V is TRBV6-1 and J is TRBJ1-5; a possible D gene is TRBD1 (5 bases). V lost 3 bases to trimming and J lost 6 bases, with 12 bases between them. This CDR3 is built from 14 residues. Germline CDR1 MNHNS, CDR2 SASEGT. CDR3 sequence reads: CASSESGRGQPQHF. Here the CDR3 DNA reads TGTGCCAGCAGTGAGTCGGGGAGGGGTCAGCCCCAGCATTTT.

V gene TRBV27 combines with J gene TRBJ1-4; 8 bases map to TRBD1. Germline loops: CDR1 MNHEY, CDR2 SMNVEV (reference sequence). Losses at the gene ends were 6 bases for V and 2 bases for J; bases not matched to a gene: 11. This CDR3 contains 17 residues. DNA for the CDR3: TGTGCCAGCAGAAAGACAGGGGCAACGGTGACTAATGAAAAACTGTTTTTT. Protein sequence: CASRKTGATVTNEKLFF.

J is TRBJ1-5 and V is TRBV18; 12 bases line up with TRBD1. With 2 bases clipped from V and 7 bases from J, the junction kept 6 bases outside the gene matches. The germline CDR1 and CDR2 sequences are KGHSH and LQKENI. This CDR3 has 16 residues. The CDR3 DNA is TGTGCCAGCTCACCATCCCCCGGGACAGGGGGCCAGCCCCAGCATTTT. Translating gives CASSPSPGTGGQPQHF.

The chain recombines TRBV7-8 with TRBJ1-3, with D possibly TRBD1 on 5 matching bases. V was clipped by 8 bases and J by 0 bases, with 14 bases between them. Germline CDR1 reads SGHVS; CDR2 reads FQNEAQ. This CDR3 is built from 15 residues. The CDR3 region is CASFEGPYSGNTIYF. CDR3 bases: TGTGCCAGCTTTGAGGGGCCATACTCTGGAAACACCATATATTTT.

The chain employs TRBV30 and TRBJ2-5; TRBD2 matches at 7 bases. The CDR3 extends over 15 amino acids. CDR1 is GTSNPN, CDR2 SVGIG, per germline (reference sequence). V lost 1 base, J lost 2 bases, and 7 bases stayed unmatched. The CDR3 nucleotides read TGTGCCTGGAGTGGACCCGGGGGGATTCAAGAGACCCAGTACTTC. Protein product: CAWSGPGGIQETQYF.

Written as DNA, the CDR3 is TGTGCCAGCAGCTTAGGAGGTCTTACAGGGCCGTTGTTCTATGGCTACACCTTC. As protein: CASSLGGLTGPLFYGYTF. The chain links TRBV7-2 to TRBJ1-2, with D maybe TRBD1 (6 bases). CDR1 SGHTA and CDR2 FQGNSA come from the germline V gene. The CDR3 runs to 18 residues. Trimming cost V 1 base and J 4 bases, with 22 bases left between them.

This rearrangement joins TRBV11-2 to TRBJ2-4; 9 bases match TRBD2. This CDR3 comprises 17 residues. Germline loops: CDR1 SGHAT, CDR2 FQNNGV. The junction had 14 bases not matched to a gene; V was cut back by 6 bases and J by 5 bases. The CDR3 DNA sequence: TGTGCCAGCAGACCCTGGGTAGCGGGAGATCTCGAAAACATTCAGTACTTC. Translated: CASRPWVAGDLENIQYF. The full variable domain, completed using reference TRBV11-2 and TRBJ2-4, is EAGVAQSPRYKIIEKRQSVAFWCNPISGHATLYWYQQILGQGPKLLIQFQNNGVVDDSQLPKDRFSAERLKGVDSTLKIQPAKLEDSAVYLCASRPWVAGDLENIQYFGAGTRLSVL.

V and J are TRBV7-2 and TRBJ2-5; D remains unclear. The V gene lost 4 bases and the J gene lost 1 base, with 7 bases spanning the gap. CDR3 length: 13 residues. The germline gives CDR1 SGHTA, CDR2 FQGNSA. The CDR3 DNA follows: TGTGCCAGCAGCTCCCGGGTCCAAGAGACCCAGTACTTC. The encoded protein is CASSSRVQETQYF.

This clone showed up just a few times. This chain connects TRBV7-9 to TRBJ1-6; tentatively, D is TRBD1 (5 bases). Trimming left V 1 base short and J 6 bases short, with 7 bases between. This CDR3 has 14 residues. From germline, CDR1 is SEHNR and CDR2 FQNEAQ (reference sequence). This CDR3 is CASSLGGGNSPLHF. The CDR3 DNA follows: TGTGCCAGCAGCTTAGGGGGGGGTAATTCACCCCTCCACTTT.

This clone has just one count. V is TRBV7-2 and J is TRBJ2-7; 9 bases agree with TRBD2. Germline CDR1 reads SGHTA; CDR2 reads FQGNSA. This CDR3 is 13 amino acids long. Trimming at V came to 5 bases and at J to 7 bases, leaving 6 bases not matched to a gene. The CDR3: CASSIRSGGEQYF. The DNA of the CDR3 is TGTGCCAGCAGCATTCGGAGCGGGGGGGAGCAGTACTTC.

The chain employs TRBV18 and TRBJ2-7; D unclear. The length of the CDR3 is 13 residues. V lost 4 bases to trimming and J lost 3 bases, with 10 bases between them. The V gene's germline CDR1 is KGHSH and CDR2 LQKENI. In DNA, the CDR3 is TGTGCCAGCTCACGGGCGGATAACTACGAGCAGTACTTC. Protein product: CASSRADNYEQYF.

The chain employs TRBV7-8 and TRBJ2-2, with TRBD1 matching over 10 bases. CDR1 SGHVS and CDR2 FQNEAQ come from the germline V gene. This CDR3 spans 16 amino acids. Losses at the gene ends were 5 bases for V and 6 bases for J; bases not matched to a gene: 9. The CDR3 loop is CASSTTVGQGSGELFF. CDR3 sequence (DNA): TGTGCCAGCAGCACCACGGTGGGACAGGGGTCCGGGGAGCTGTTTTTT.

This clone has a handful of counts. The J gene is TRBJ1-6, the V gene TRBV6-5; D not resolved. Germline CDR1 and CDR2: MNHEY and SVGAGI. V was cut by 1 base and J by 7 bases, with 5 bases left in between. The CDR3 consists of 13 residues. The CDR3: CASSYFRNSPLHF. CDR3 in DNA: TGTGCCAGCAGTTACTTCAGAAATTCACCCCTCCACTTT.

The CDR3 protein is CASSVGGGAEEQYF. DNA of the CDR3: TGTGCCAGCAGCGTAGGAGGGGGGGCTGAGGAGCAGTACTTC. The genes are TRBV9 and TRBJ2-7, with a weak D call TRBD2 (7 bases). Germline loops: CDR1 SGDLS, CDR2 YYNGEE. The length of the CDR3 is 14 residues. With 0 bases removed from V and 7 bases from J, the gap between germline ends came to 14 bases.